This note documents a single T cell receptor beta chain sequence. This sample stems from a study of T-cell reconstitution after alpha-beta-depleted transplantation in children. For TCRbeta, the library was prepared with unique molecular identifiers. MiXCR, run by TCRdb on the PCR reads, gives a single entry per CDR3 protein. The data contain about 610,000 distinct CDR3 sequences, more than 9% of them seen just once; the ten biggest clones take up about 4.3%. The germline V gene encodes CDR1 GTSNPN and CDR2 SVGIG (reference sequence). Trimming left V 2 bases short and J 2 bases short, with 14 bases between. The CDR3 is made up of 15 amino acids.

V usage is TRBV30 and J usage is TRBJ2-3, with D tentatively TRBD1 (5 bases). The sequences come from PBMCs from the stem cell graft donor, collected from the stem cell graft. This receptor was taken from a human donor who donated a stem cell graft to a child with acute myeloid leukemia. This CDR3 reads CAWSLGLVPTDTQYF. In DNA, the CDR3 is TGTGCCTGGAGTTTGGGGCTAGTCCCCACAGATACGCAGTATTTT.